This T cell receptor beta chain was identified during a study of blood T cell repertoires in COVID-19. The repertoire was sequenced with immunoSEQ multiplex PCR; TCRdb's copy has only in-frame clones and lacks some. Among about 23,000 clones listed, just over 90% were seen once. This CDR3 contains 14 residues. V was cut by 1 base and J by 6 bases, with 13 bases left in between. The germline V gene encodes CDR1 SGHAT and CDR2 FQNNGV. This sequence originates from a human donor in a cohort sampled during active COVID-19. The chain couples TRBV11-2 to TRBJ2-7; D perhaps matches TRBD1 (6 bases). Material: peripheral blood. CDR3 nucleotide sequence: TGTGCCAGCAGCTTAGGGCAGGGGACCTCCGAGCAGTACTTC. Translating it yields CASSLGQGTSEQYF.